What follows are 3 T cell receptor beta chains derived from one specimen sequenced in a study of OX40 agonist ivuxolimab in advanced cancers. The repertoire was sequenced with immunoSEQ multiplex PCR; TCRdb's copy has only in-frame clones and lacks some. Of tens of thousands of clones listed, around 82% are singletons. The specimen comprised CD4+ or CD8+ T cells sorted from blood, sampled in a trial of the OX40 agonist ivuxolimab. These receptors were taken from an adult with an advanced solid tumor such as melanoma, head and neck, liver or kidney cancer.

The V call is TRBV30, the J call TRBJ2-1; TRBD2 aligns across 10 bases. CDR1 and CDR2 from the germline V gene are GTSNPN and SVGIG (reference sequence). Trimming removed 4 bases from V and 7 bases from J; junction bases left unmatched: 7. The CDR3 has 14 residues. Here the CDR3 reads CAWKAGGPDNEQFF. DNA of the CDR3: TGTGCCTGGAAAGCGGGGGGGCCAGATAATGAGCAGTTCTTC.

The chain carries TRBV5-1 and TRBJ2-3, with D possibly TRBD1 on 6 matching bases. Germline assignment: CDR1 SGHRS and CDR2 YFSETQ. CDR3 length: 16 residues. Deletions cut 4 bases from V and 2 bases from J, with 17 bases between. CDR3 amino acids: CASSKGLDRFTDTQYF. Here the CDR3 DNA reads TGCGCCAGCAGCAAGGGCTTGGACAGATTCACAGATACGCAGTATTTT. The full variable domain, rest sourced from reference TRBV5-1 and TRBJ2-3, is KAGVTQTPRYLIKTRGQQVTLSCSPISGHRSVSWYQQTPGQGLQFLFEYFSETQRNKGNFPGRFSGRQFSNSRSEMNVSTLELGDSALYLCASSKGLDRFTDTQYFGPGTRLTVL.

The genes are TRBV5-1 and TRBJ2-3; D ambiguous. The CDR3 spans 14 residues. Per germline, CDR1 SGHRS and CDR2 YFSETQ. Trimming took 0 bases from V and 2 from J, leaving 7 bases between them. The CDR3 coding sequence is TGCGCCAGCAGCTTGGCGGCAGACACAGATACGCAGTATTTT. Protein sequence: CASSLAADTDTQYF.